The 14 T cell receptor beta chains below all came from one sample that was sequenced in a study of cytomegalovirus exposure and HLA in healthy donors. The study ran its PCR with 60 Vbeta and 13 Jbeta primers. Profiled with immunoSEQ multiplex PCR; TCRdb holds only in-frame clones, not every one. The table includes over 150,000 clones, approximately 85% detected once. The sample comprised PBMCs. These receptors all stem from a girl between 5 and 17 years old in good health and CMV-seropositive.

J is TRBJ2-1 and V is TRBV25-1, with D possibly matching TRBD1 (6 bases). The CDR3 consists of 11 residues. The germline CDR1 and CDR2 sequences are MGHDK and SYGVNS. Deletions cut 5 bases from V and 12 bases from J, with 11 bases between. The CDR3 sequence: CASSPDRWQFF. Here the CDR3 DNA reads TGTGCCAGCAGTCCAGACAGGTGGCAGTTCTTC.

The genes are TRBV6-5 and TRBJ2-7, with TRBD1 as a possible D gene (5 bases). This CDR3 region has 14 residues. Germline CDR1 reads MNHEY; CDR2 reads SVGAGI. Trimming pared 2 bases from V and 5 bases from J, leaving 13 bases between. CDR3 sequence (DNA): TGTGCCAGCAGTTACGGGAAGGGGATCAACGAGCAGTACTTC. Translated: CASSYGKGINEQYF.

The chain combines TRBV30 with TRBJ2-7; a weak D match, TRBD2 (7 bases). CDR3 length: 17 amino acids. V lost 1 base and J lost 5, with 24 bases in between. Germline CDR1 and CDR2: GTSNPN and SVGIG (reference sequence). CDR3 in amino acids: CAWSAGLTGLGFDEQYF. CDR3 nucleotide sequence: TGTGCCTGGAGTGCGGGACTAACAGGGCTGGGATTCGACGAGCAGTACTTC.

This clone was observed a few times. The gene calls are TRBV15 and TRBJ2-3; D may be TRBD2 (7 bases). CDR3 length equals 16 residues. The germline V and J ends were trimmed by 0 bases and 1 base, with 11 bases remaining between them. CDR1 is LNHNV and CDR2 is YYDKDF in the germline V gene (reference sequence). The CDR3 protein is CATSRDRGGGTDTQYF. The CDR3 nucleotides are TGTGCCACCAGCAGAGATAGGGGGGGAGGCACAGATACGCAGTATTTT.

The J gene is TRBJ1-1, the V gene TRBV19; 9 nucleotides match TRBD1. CDR1 LNHDA and CDR2 SQIVND come from the germline V gene (reference sequence). The CDR3 runs to 14 residues. J gave up 4 bases and V 6 bases, and 6 bases lay outside the gene matches. CDR3 protein: CASREDRGRTEAFF. Here the CDR3 DNA reads TGTGCCAGTAGGGAGGACAGGGGACGCACTGAAGCTTTCTTT.

This clone was detected only a few times. The chain joins TRBV6-1 to TRBJ1-5, with D unclear. The CDR3 runs 14 residues. CDR1 and CDR2 from the germline V gene are MNHNS and SASEGT. V gave up 2 bases and J gave up 3 bases, with 8 bases separating them. In DNA form, the CDR3 reads TGTGCCAGCAGTGAACGACTAGTCAATCAGCCCCAGCATTTT. The encoded protein is CASSERLVNQPQHF.

The chain employs TRBV27 and TRBJ1-6; possible D gene TRBD1, 6 bases. V was clipped by 0 bases and J by 5 bases, with 14 bases between them. The CDR3 is 17 amino acids. Germline values: CDR1 MNHEY, CDR2 SMNVEV (reference sequence). DNA of the CDR3: TGTGCCAGCAGTTTATCGGGGGCGGACCCTAATAATTCACCCCTCCACTTT. Translated: CASSLSGADPNNSPLHF.

V gene TRBV9 combines with J gene TRBJ2-3; 8 bases map to TRBD2. Germline CDR1 SGDLS, CDR2 YYNGEE. This CDR3 spans 13 amino acids. V lost 7 bases to trimming and J lost 5 bases; unmatched junction nucleotides: 6. This CDR3 reads CASSQRGIDTQYF. CDR3 nucleotides: TGTGCCAGCTCCCAGCGGGGGATAGATACGCAGTATTTT.

This clone was picked up one time. This chain connects TRBV12-5 to TRBJ2-5; TRBD2 matches 14 bases. The CDR3 extends over 17 amino acids. Germline CDR1 reads LGHNT; CDR2 reads FRNRAP. V trimming: 2 bases; J trimming: 2 bases; junction bases outside the gene matches: 4. CDR3 coding DNA: TGTGCTAGTGGTTTGTTGGGACTAGCGGGAGTACAAGAGACCCAGTACTTC. It is translated as CASGLLGLAGVQETQYF.

This clone was picked up one time. The chain combines TRBV2 with TRBJ1-5; no firm D call. V lost 6 bases and J 6 bases, leaving 12 bases between the germline ends. The CDR3 covers 13 residues. CDR1 is SNHLY and CDR2 is FYNNEI in the germline V gene. In DNA form, the CDR3 reads TGTGCCAGCAGGCGGGAGTCAGGTCAGCCCCAGCATTTT. It yields the protein CASRRESGQPQHF.

The chain recombines TRBV4-1 with TRBJ2-1, with 12 bases aligning to TRBD2. In germline, CDR1 is MGHRA, CDR2 YSYEKL. After removal of 6 bases from V and 6 bases from J, the junction contained 9 bases not matched to a gene. The CDR3 runs to 16 residues. CDR3 nucleotides: TGCGCCAGCAGTGCTAGCGGGGGGGCACTGTCCAATGAGCAGTTCTTC. Its translation is CASSASGGALSNEQFF.

The CDR3 region is CASSQRFRDRQETQYF. The CDR3 nucleotides are TGTGCCAGCAGCCAGAGATTCCGGGACAGACAAGAGACCCAGTACTTC. The chain employs TRBV13 and TRBJ2-5; 7 positions agree with TRBD1. The germline V gene has CDR1 PRHDT and CDR2 FYEKMQ (reference sequence). With V trimmed by 5 bases and J by 2 bases, 11 bases remained unmatched. The CDR3 has 16 amino acids.

This clone showed up just once. V gene TRBV27 combines with J gene TRBJ1-5; D unclear. The CDR3 totals 14 residues. V lost 1 base and J lost 6, with 10 bases in between. Germline CDR1 reads MNHEY; CDR2 reads SMNVEV (reference sequence). This CDR3 reads CASSLFGLGQPQHF. In DNA, the CDR3 is TGTGCCAGCAGTTTATTTGGACTCGGTCAGCCCCAGCATTTT.

The rearrangement uses TRBV19 and TRBJ1-2; D gene unclear. This CDR3 has 11 residues. V lost 3 bases and J 7 bases, leaving 6 bases between the germline ends. CDR1 is LNHDA and CDR2 is SQIVND in the germline V gene (reference sequence). This chain's CDR3 is CASSISRGYTF. The CDR3 nucleotides read TGTGCCAGTAGTATTTCCCGTGGCTACACCTTC.